These 5 T cell receptor beta chains were sequenced from one sample in a study of T cells in Graves' hyperthyroidism and ophthalmopathy. Amplification of TCR beta CDR3 regions used RNA as the template. The HTBI primer set served for first-round RT-PCR of the TCR CDR3. Each CDR3 protein is one row after TCRdb ran MiXCR on the multiplex PCR reads. The sample lists around 530,000 distinct CDR3 sequences; 17% were seen once. Sequencing was carried out using blood. Every receptor here comes from a woman aged 18-29 years with Graves' ophthalmopathy.

The chain uses TRBV7-6 and TRBJ2-7; 7 bases agree with TRBD2. The V and J ends lost 1 base and 2 bases, in that order; junction bases with no gene match: 8. Per the germline V gene, CDR1 is SGHVS and CDR2 is FNYEAQ. This CDR3 has 16 amino acids. The CDR3 sequence is CASSLVAGDVAYEQYF. DNA of the CDR3: TGTGCCAGCAGCTTAGTAGCGGGTGATGTGGCCTACGAGCAGTACTTC.

This rearrangement joins TRBV27 to TRBJ1-2, with 8 bases fitting TRBD1. Germline values: CDR1 MNHEY, CDR2 SMNVEV (reference sequence). The CDR3 is 15 amino acids. Losses at the gene ends were 1 base for V and 8 bases for J; bases not matched to a gene: 9. The CDR3 reads CASSLLPGTGAGYTF. CDR3 DNA sequence: TGTGCCAGCAGTTTATTGCCCGGGACAGGCGCGGGCTACACCTTC.

CDR3 residues: CASSTGQIYGYTF. The CDR3 DNA reads as TGTGCCAGCAGCACCGGACAGATCTATGGCTACACCTTC. The gene calls are TRBV7-9 and TRBJ1-2; maybe TRBD1 (6 bases). Between the trimmed V and J ends, which lost 5 bases and 4 bases, there was a span of 11 bases. The germline V gene has CDR1 SEHNR and CDR2 FQNEAQ (reference sequence). There are 13 residues in the CDR3.

This chain joins TRBV19 and TRBJ1-5; D is possibly TRBD1 (5 bases). The V gene's germline CDR1 is LNHDA and CDR2 SQIVND (reference sequence). This CDR3 has 14 amino acids. Trimming cost V 5 bases and J 8 bases, with 16 bases left between them. The chain's CDR3 is CASSLTLGVEPQHF. The CDR3 DNA reads TGTGCCAGTAGTCTCACCCTGGGGGTTGAGCCCCAGCATTTT.

This clonotype was seen at least ten times. The rearrangement uses TRBV28 and TRBJ2-1; perhaps TRBD1 as D (6 bases). Per germline, CDR1 MDHEN and CDR2 SYDVKM. The CDR3 has 14 amino acids. V was shortened by 6 bases and J by 1 base, with 10 bases between the two germline ends. The CDR3 protein is CASRRQESYNEQFF. CDR3 sequence (DNA): TGTGCCAGCAGACGACAGGAGTCCTACAATGAGCAGTTCTTC.